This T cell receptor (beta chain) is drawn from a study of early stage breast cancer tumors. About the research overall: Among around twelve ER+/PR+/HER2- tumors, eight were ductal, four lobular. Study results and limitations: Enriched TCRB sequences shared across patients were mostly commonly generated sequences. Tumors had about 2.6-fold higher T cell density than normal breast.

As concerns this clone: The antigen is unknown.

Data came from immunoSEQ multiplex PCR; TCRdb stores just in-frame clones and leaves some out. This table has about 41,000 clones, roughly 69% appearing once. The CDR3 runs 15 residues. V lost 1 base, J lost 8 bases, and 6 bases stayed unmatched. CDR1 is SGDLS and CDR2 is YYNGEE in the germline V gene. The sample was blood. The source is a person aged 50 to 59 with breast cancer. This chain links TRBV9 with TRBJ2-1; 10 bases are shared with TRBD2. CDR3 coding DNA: TGTGCCAGCAGCGTAAGTGCTAGCGGGAGCTATGAGCAGTTCTTC. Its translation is CASSVSASGSYEQFF.